The 20 T cell receptor beta chains in this list originate from one sample, sequenced in a study of low-dose radiotherapy and immunotherapy resistance in tumors. Time point denoted: after trial treatment. Documented treatment: LDRT plus nivolumab, ipilimumab, low-dose cyclophosphamide and aspirin (RACIN trial). Covering alpha and beta chains, TRAV- and TRBV-specific primers were used for the first-strand cDNA. For amplifying TCRs, the PCR ran for roughly 20 cycles with Phusion, which was used together with a constant-region primer and the adapter on the V primers. TCRdb re-analysed the reads in MiXCR, keeping a single row per CDR3 protein. Of around 58,000 distinct CDR3 sequences listed, roughly 23% are singletons. Specimen: PBMCs, collected after low-dose radiotherapy plus immunotherapy. These receptors originate from a male donor with prostate cancer.

This clonotype occurred many times. This CDR3 is CASNRDGNSPLHF. CDR3 DNA: TGTGCCAGTAACCGGGACGGCAATTCACCCCTCCACTTT. The chain is built from TRBV19 and TRBJ1-6; the D gene is possibly TRBD1 (5 bases). The CDR3 has 13 residues. Per the germline V gene, CDR1 is LNHDA and CDR2 is SQIVND (reference sequence). Trimming took 7 bases from V and 7 from J, leaving 11 bases between them.

The chain carries TRBV24-1 and TRBJ2-5, with D tentatively TRBD1 (6 bases). The CDR3 contains 15 residues. The germline V gene encodes CDR1 KGHDR and CDR2 SFDVKD. The V and J ends lost 0 bases and 5 bases respectively, with 12 bases between them. For the CDR3, the DNA is TGTGCCACCAGTGATTTGTTCAGGGGTCGGGAGACCCAGTACTTC. It encodes CATSDLFRGRETQYF.

This clonotype showed up many times. The chain carries TRBV6-6 and TRBJ1-2, with D tentatively TRBD1 (6 bases). Germline CDR1 reads MNHNY; CDR2 reads SVGAGI (reference sequence). V was pared by 6 bases and J by 2 bases, with 16 bases between. CDR3 length: 15 amino acids. CDR3: CASSSGHGGNYGYTF. CDR3 nucleotides: TGTGCCAGCAGCTCGGGACACGGTGGGAACTATGGCTACACCTTC.

In its sample, this clonotype was seen once. Only one base separates this from a far larger clonotype, so it likely reflects a read error. CDR3 sequence: CSAQAPSGGGNEQYF. The CDR3 DNA reads as TGCAGTGCGCAGGCGCCTAGCGGGGGGGGTAATGAGCAGTACTTC. The rearrangement uses TRBV20-1 and TRBJ2-7; 12 bases fit TRBD2. V was clipped by 6 bases and J by 7 bases; unmatched bases: 13. This CDR3 spans 15 amino acids. Germline CDR1 DFQATT, CDR2 SNEGSKA (reference sequence).

This clonotype came up many times. This rearrangement joins TRBV20-1 to TRBJ1-6; D is ambiguous. Germline V lookup: CDR1 DFQATT, CDR2 SNEGSKA (reference sequence). This CDR3 is 18 amino acids long. V was trimmed by 1 base and J by 7 bases, leaving 23 bases between them. CDR3 amino acids: CSARGFLSGPRPNSPLHF. The CDR3 DNA reads TGCAGTGCTAGAGGGTTCCTGTCTGGCCCCCGTCCCAATTCACCCCTCCACTTT.

This clonotype was seen repeatedly, ten times or more. The chain recombines TRBV7-3 with TRBJ2-3; 11 bases match TRBD1. This CDR3 has 17 amino acids. Trimming cost V 2 bases and J 10 bases; bases outside gene matches: 14. Germline CDR1 reads SGHTA; CDR2 reads FQGTGA. CDR3 nucleotide sequence: TGTGCCAGCAGCTTACCCGCGGGACAGGGGGACGTTGGGGCGCAGTATTTT. It translates to CASSLPAGQGDVGAQYF.

This clonotype was recorded many times. The V call is TRBV18, the J call TRBJ1-4, with D possibly TRBD1 on 5 matching bases. CDR1 and CDR2 (germline): KGHSH, LQKENI. The CDR3 has 15 amino acids. V gave up 1 base and J gave up 7 bases, with 13 bases separating them. This chain's CDR3 is CASSPLAGQVEKLFF. The CDR3 bases are TGTGCCAGCTCACCACTTGCAGGGCAGGTTGAAAAACTGTTTTTT.

This clonotype was seen ten or more times. The chain combines TRBV7-6 with TRBJ2-5; D remains unclear. Germline CDR1 SGHVS, CDR2 FNYEAQ. V lost 1 base to trimming and J lost 7 bases, with 4 bases between them. This CDR3 contains 11 residues. The CDR3 protein is CASSLDGTQYF. CDR3 DNA: TGTGCCAGCAGCTTAGACGGGACCCAGTACTTC.

The chain uses TRBV28 and TRBJ2-1; 7 positions match TRBD1. V gave up 5 bases and J gave up 0 bases; unmatched junction bases: 10. The CDR3 loop spans 17 amino acids. CDR1 and CDR2 (germline): MDHEN, SYDVKM. CDR3 amino acids: CASSQPFGQASYNEQFF. In nucleotides, the CDR3 is TGTGCCAGCAGTCAGCCTTTTGGACAGGCCTCCTACAATGAGCAGTTCTTC.

This clonotype showed up many times. The gene calls are TRBV4-1 and TRBJ2-3; 10 nucleotides line up with TRBD1. V was clipped by 4 bases and J by 2 bases; unmatched bases: 12. This CDR3 region has 18 residues. Looked up from germline, CDR1 is MGHRA and CDR2 is YSYEKL. The CDR3 DNA is TGCGCCAGCAGCCTCAGGCTTGGGACAGGGGAGATCACAGATACGCAGTATTTT. Its protein is CASSLRLGTGEITDTQYF.

The table lists this clonotype with many counts. The rearrangement uses TRBV7-8 and TRBJ1-1; TRBD1 matches at 8 bases. After removal of 4 bases from V and 4 bases from J, the junction contained 8 bases not matched to a gene. This CDR3 contains 15 residues. Germline CDR1 is SGHVS and CDR2 is FQNEAQ. The CDR3 sequence is CASSWNRGSGTEAFF. As DNA, the CDR3 is TGTGCCAGCAGCTGGAACAGGGGGTCTGGCACTGAAGCTTTCTTT.

To note about this clonotype: Given a far larger clone just one base away, this is likely a sequencing read error. The rearrangement links TRBV4-1 to TRBJ2-4, with 7 bases that match TRBD2. The J segment lost 13 bases and the V segment lost 1 base, leaving 19 bases of the junction unmatched. The CDR3 length is 17 residues. Per germline, CDR1 MGHRA and CDR2 YSYEKL. The CDR3 DNA sequence: TGCGCCAGCAGCCAAGCTGCCGGAGCGGGAAACTACAATGAGCAGTACTTC. Amino acid sequence: CASSQAAGAGNYNEQYF.

This clonotype was counted many times. In DNA form, the CDR3 reads TGTGCCAGCAGCGCGACGGGACTAGATGACACCGGGGAGCTGTTTTTT. Residues: CASSATGLDDTGELFF. The genes are TRBV9 and TRBJ2-2; TRBD2 matches 8 bases. The V gene end was trimmed by 3 bases and the J gene end by 3 bases; junction bases not matched to a gene: 7. The CDR3 totals 16 residues. From germline, CDR1 is SGDLS and CDR2 YYNGEE.

This clonotype was detected a few times. V and J are TRBV20-1 and TRBJ2-7, with D possibly being TRBD1 (6 bases). V was cut by 5 bases and J by 1 base, with 15 bases left in between. The CDR3 consists of 14 residues. The germline V gene encodes CDR1 DFQATT and CDR2 SNEGSKA (reference sequence). In nucleotides, the CDR3 is TGCAGTGCTCCTAGAAGGCAGGGGTCCTACGAGCAGTACTTC. It is translated as CSAPRRQGSYEQYF.

V gene TRBV12-3 or TRBV12-4 combines with J gene TRBJ2-1, with 10 nucleotides matching TRBD1. The J segment lost 9 bases and the V segment lost 1 base, leaving 3 bases of the junction unmatched. This CDR3 spans 14 amino acids. The DNA of the CDR3 is TGTGCCAGCAGTTTAGGACAGGGGGCAAGTGAGCAGTTCTTC. Protein product: CASSLGQGASEQFF.

As to this clonotype: A far larger clone is a single base away, which makes a read error likely. CDR3 nucleotide sequence: TGTGCCAGCAGTCCTAGCGGGAGGGGTGGGGGGAATGAGCAGTTCTTC. Its translation is CASSPSGRGGGNEQFF. The chain couples TRBV5-5 to TRBJ2-1; 12 positions agree with TRBD2. Germline trimming cut 5 bases from V and 7 bases from J; bases unmatched to any gene: 10. There are 16 residues in the CDR3. The germline V gene encodes CDR1 SGHKS and CDR2 YYEKEE (reference sequence).

This clonotype has a count of ten or more. V is TRBV6-2 or TRBV6-3 and J is TRBJ2-2; 9 bases align to TRBD2. CDR3 length: 17 residues. V was pared by 2 bases and J by 0 bases, with 4 bases of the junction left unmatched. The germline gives CDR1 MNHEY, CDR2 SVGEGT. CDR3 in amino acids: CASSYPTSGANTGELFF. For the CDR3, the DNA is TGTGCCAGCAGTTACCCGACTAGCGGAGCGAACACCGGGGAGCTGTTTTTT.

This clonotype was detected only a few times. The gene calls are TRBV12-3 or TRBV12-4 and TRBJ1-6; no definite D call. This CDR3 has 14 amino acids. V was cut by 2 bases and J by 5 bases, with 7 bases left in between. The CDR3 protein is CASSLTRDNSPLHF. The DNA for the CDR3 is TGTGCCAGCAGTTTAACGCGGGATAATTCACCCCTCCACTTT.

In this sample, this clonotype turned up many times. V is TRBV28 and J is TRBJ2-5; 7 bases agree with TRBD1. CDR3 length equals 17 residues. With 5 bases clipped from V and 1 base from J, the junction kept 13 bases outside the gene matches. Germline CDR1 is MDHEN and CDR2 is SYDVKM. The CDR3 DNA sequence: TGTGCCAGCAGTCCCCTGGGTCCGGGACAGAGCCAAGAGACCCAGTACTTC. It translates to CASSPLGPGQSQETQYF.

In its sample, this clonotype was seen many times. The chain combines TRBV5-1 with TRBJ2-1; perhaps TRBD1 as D (7 bases). The CDR3 sequence is 15 residues long. V was trimmed by 6 bases and J by 5 bases, leaving 18 bases between them. Germline V lookup: CDR1 SGHRS, CDR2 YFSETQ. The CDR3: CASTQGGTANNEQFF. The CDR3 coding sequence is TGCGCCAGCACTCAAGGGGGGACAGCTAACAATGAGCAGTTCTTC.